This T cell receptor (beta chain) was recorded in a study of tumor-infiltrating lymphocytes in localized non-small cell lung cancer. Turning to the study itself: Several tumor histologies, both smoking statuses, and some post-neoadjuvant chemotherapy samples were included. Resected tumor was paired with non-adjacent uninvolved lung from the same patient. Points from the study as a whole: T-cell fraction did not differ between immunotypes IM1 and IM2. Different pieces of the same tissue went to different assays, confounding technical variation with intratumor heterogeneity.

In regard to this clone: Its antigen is unknown.

Libraries were prepared by immunoSEQ multiplex PCR; TCRdb keeps only in-frame clonotypes and omits some of them. The table records more than 9,500 clones, over 80% of them present only once. Germline V gene sequence: CDR1 SGDLS, CDR2 YYNGEE. Deletions cut 0 bases from V and 4 bases from J, with 10 bases between. The CDR3 has 14 residues. This chain uses TRBV9 with TRBJ1-2; D call uncertain. Sequences were obtained from lung tumor tissue. The origin of this receptor is a human donor with non-small cell lung cancer. Here the CDR3 reads CASSVARGTYGYTF. The CDR3 DNA reads TGTGCCAGCAGCGTAGCTCGAGGAACCTATGGCTACACCTTC. Combining the CDR3 with reference TRBV9 and TRBJ1-2 gives the whole variable domain DSGVTQTPKHLITATGQRVTLRCSPRSGDLSVYWYQQSLDQGLQFLIQYYNGEERAKGNILERFSAQQFPDLHSELNLSSLELGDSALYFCASSVARGTYGYTFGSGTRLTVV.